This note documents a single T cell receptor (beta chain) sequence. This sample's time point: proximal margin of the surgical specimen (macroscopically non-inflamed). This record belongs to a study of T cell repertoires in ileal Crohn's disease. Here immunoSEQ multiplex PCR was the method, and the copy in TCRdb shows in-frame clones only, minus some. This sample has 4,300 or so clones, with 72% found just once. The sequenced sample was ileal tissue. The sequence came from an adult with Crohn's disease.

CDR3 loop: CAIRWTGDYNSPLHF. DNA for the CDR3: TGTGCCATCAGATGGACAGGGGACTATAATTCACCCCTCCACTTT. The J gene is TRBJ1-6, the V gene TRBV10-3, with 9 bases fitting TRBD1. CDR3 length: 15 residues. The V gene end was trimmed by 6 bases and the J gene end by 3 bases; junction bases not matched to a gene: 3. Germline values: CDR1 ENHRY, CDR2 SYGVKD.